The clone carrying this TCR beta chain appeared a few times. The data originate from a study of blood T cell repertoires in COVID-19. Study background: The United States, Italy and Spain provided the acute and convalescent COVID-19 samples. PBMCs, B-cell-depleted T cells, or T cells were the source of the cDNA or gDNA that made up the material.

Per the original methods: Estimates of nucleated cell counts were drawn from the amplification of reference gene primers. Sequencing used immunoSEQ multiplex PCR; TCRdb keeps in-frame clones, though not all of them. V and J calls and clone size follow that table, whereas D and trimming were derived from the DNA. The table includes approximately 110,000 clones, around 84% detected once. CDR3 size: 14 residues. V was pared by 4 bases and J by 8 bases, with 10 bases of the junction left unmatched. Germline V lookup: CDR1 SGHRS, CDR2 YFSETQ. The chain uses TRBV5-1 and TRBJ2-7, with 9 bases lining up with TRBD1. Sequencing input: peripheral blood. This receptor was obtained from a human donor in a cohort sampled during active COVID-19. In nucleotides, the CDR3 is TGCGCCAGCAGCGGGGGGGACAGGGTGAGCAAGCAGTACTTC. This codes for CASSGGDRVSKQYF.